These 9 T cell receptor beta chains were all obtained from the same sample, sequenced in a study of blood T cell repertoires in COVID-19. TCRdb keeps only in-frame clones here, not all; method: immunoSEQ multiplex PCR. The table lists about 200,000 clones, about 95% of them singletons. The specimen was peripheral blood. The source of these receptors is a man aged 30 to 45 with COVID-19, enrolled during active disease.

The V gene is TRBV5-1, the J gene TRBJ1-5; 8 nucleotides match TRBD1. CDR1 and CDR2 (germline): SGHRS, YFSETQ. The CDR3 extends over 15 amino acids. With 0 bases clipped from V and 1 base from J, the junction kept 0 bases outside the gene matches. The CDR3 loop reads CASSLGQGSNQPQHF. The CDR3 nucleotides read TGCGCCAGCAGCTTGGGACAGGGGAGCAATCAGCCCCAGCATTTT.

The CDR3 loop reads CASSIGSREGEQYF. As DNA, the CDR3 is TGTGCCAGTAGTATAGGCAGCAGGGAGGGGGAGCAGTACTTC. This rearrangement joins TRBV19 to TRBJ2-7; 7 bases line up with TRBD2. V dropped 1 base and J dropped 7; count of bases not matched to a gene: 7. The CDR3 length is 14 residues. Germline V gene sequence: CDR1 LNHDA, CDR2 SQIVND (reference sequence). Supplemented by reference TRBV19 and TRBJ2-7, the full variable domain reads DGGITQSPKYLFRKEGQNVTLSCEQNLNHDAMYWYRQDPGQGLRLIYYSQIVNDFQKGDIAEGYSVSREKKESFPLTVTSAQKNPTAFYLCASSIGSREGEQYFGPGTRLTVT.

Regarding this clone: An end of the junction does not agree with germline; a read error may underlie this. This CDR3 is CASREGTGFDEQFF. The CDR3 nucleotides read TGTGCCAGCAGGGAAGGGACAGGGTTTGATGAGCAGTTCTTC. The genes are TRBV6-1 and TRBJ2-1; 9 bases are shared with TRBD1. The CDR3 covers 14 residues. The germline gives CDR1 MNHNS, CDR2 SASEGT.

The V gene is TRBV6-1, the J gene TRBJ1-2; D is uncertain. This CDR3 contains 14 residues. Per the germline V gene, CDR1 is MNHNS and CDR2 is SASEGT. V was pared by 2 bases and J by 4 bases, with 11 bases between. This CDR3 is CASSEFVESYGYTF. In nucleotides, the CDR3 is TGTGCCAGCAGTGAATTCGTGGAGAGCTATGGCTACACCTTC.

V is TRBV9 and J is TRBJ2-7; D is perhaps TRBD2 (6 bases). The CDR3 has 15 amino acids. Germline V gives CDR1 SGDLS, CDR2 YYNGEE. Trimming stripped 2 bases from V and 2 bases from J, with 14 bases between. The CDR3 sequence is CASSVSTGTPYEQYF. The CDR3 nucleotides are TGTGCCAGCAGCGTGTCCACCGGGACTCCCTACGAGCAGTACTTC.

The J gene is TRBJ1-1, the V gene TRBV3-1 (or the pseudogene TRBV3-2), with 7 bases lining up with TRBD1. This CDR3 region has 14 residues. The germline gives CDR1 LGHDT, CDR2 YNNKEL (reference sequence). J gave up 3 bases and V 4 bases, and 5 bases lay outside the gene matches. CDR3 DNA: TGTGCCAGCAGCCTTACTACAGGGGACACTGAAGCTTTCTTT. Its protein product is CASSLTTGDTEAFF.

The rearrangement uses TRBV9 and TRBJ2-1, with 7 bases lining up with TRBD2. The CDR3 runs 16 residues. Germline lookup yields CDR1 SGDLS and CDR2 YYNGEE. Trimming took 4 bases from V and 2 from J; bases not matched to a gene: 9. CDR3 sequence (DNA): TGTGCCAGCAGCCCACACCAGCGGGGAACCTACAATGAGCAGTTCTTC. This sequence encodes CASSPHQRGTYNEQFF.

The gene calls are TRBV9 and TRBJ1-3, with 9 nucleotides matching TRBD1. The CDR3 sequence is 18 residues long. V was pared by 4 bases and J by 4 bases, with 15 bases of the junction left unmatched. Germline assignment: CDR1 SGDLS and CDR2 YYNGEE. The CDR3 protein is CASSPPPPGQGMGNTIYF. In DNA form, the CDR3 reads TGTGCCAGCAGCCCCCCGCCTCCGGGACAGGGAATGGGAAACACCATATATTTT.

The chain has TRBV29-1 and TRBJ2-5; 7 bases are a match to TRBD1. Germline lookup yields CDR1 SQVTM and CDR2 ANQGSEA. The length of the CDR3 is 12 residues. CDR3 nucleotides: TGCACCGGACGGGACAGCCAAGAGACCCAGTACTTC. Translating it yields CTGRDSQETQYF.